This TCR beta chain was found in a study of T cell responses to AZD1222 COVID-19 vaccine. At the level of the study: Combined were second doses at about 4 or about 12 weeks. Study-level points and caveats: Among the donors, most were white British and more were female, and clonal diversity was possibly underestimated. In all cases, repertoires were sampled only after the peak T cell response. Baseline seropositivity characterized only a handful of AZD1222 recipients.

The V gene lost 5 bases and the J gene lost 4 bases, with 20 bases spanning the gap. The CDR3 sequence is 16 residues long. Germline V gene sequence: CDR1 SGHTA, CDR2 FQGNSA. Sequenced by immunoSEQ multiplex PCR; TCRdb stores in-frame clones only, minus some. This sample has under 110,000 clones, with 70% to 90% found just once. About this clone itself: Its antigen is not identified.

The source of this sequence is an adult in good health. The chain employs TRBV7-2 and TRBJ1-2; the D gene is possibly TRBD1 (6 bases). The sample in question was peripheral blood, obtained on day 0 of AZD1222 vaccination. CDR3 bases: TGTGCCAGCAGCCCCCCCCCGGGGGCTTCGATCTATGGCTACACCTTC. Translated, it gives CASSPPPGASIYGYTF. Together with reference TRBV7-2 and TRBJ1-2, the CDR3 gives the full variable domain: GAGVSQSPSNKVTEKGKDVELRCDPISGHTALYWYRQSLGQGLEFLIYFQGNSAPDKSGLPSDRFSAERTGGSVSTLTIQRTQQEDSAVYLCASSPPPGASIYGYTFGSGTRLTVV.